Following are 28 T cell receptor beta chains from one sample sequenced in a study of blood T cell repertoires in COVID-19. Using immunoSEQ multiplex PCR, the repertoire was profiled, and TCRdb retains in-frame clones only, with some absent. The sample holds approximately 470,000 clones, 80% to 90% seen once. The source material was peripheral blood. Source of these receptors: a human donor in a cohort sampled during active COVID-19.

This chain connects TRBV7-2 to TRBJ1-5; TRBD1 aligns across 7 bases. Germline CDR1 SGHTA, CDR2 FQGNSA. The CDR3 covers 13 residues. The ends lost 3 bases at V and 7 bases at J; junction bases unmatched: 3. CDR3 sequence reads: CASSFTGDQPQHF. CDR3 in DNA: TGTGCCAGCAGCTTTACAGGGGACCAGCCCCAGCATTTT.

V is TRBV28 and J is TRBJ1-5, with a tentative D call TRBD1 (5 bases). The V end lost 7 bases, the J end lost 1 base, and 5 bases lay between the germline ends. This CDR3 is built from 12 residues. Germline-derived CDR1 and CDR2 are MDHEN and SYDVKM. CDR3 loop: CASKGSNQPQHF. As DNA, the CDR3 is TGTGCCAGCAAGGGGAGCAATCAGCCCCAGCATTTT.

The J gene is TRBJ2-7, the V gene TRBV18; D is unclear. The V end lost 2 bases, the J end lost 4 bases, and 12 bases lay between the germline ends. Germline lookup yields CDR1 KGHSH and CDR2 LQKENI. The CDR3 contains 14 residues. CDR3 sequence (DNA): TGTGCCAGCTCACCAATAAACTCCTTGTACGAGCAGTACTTC. Translated, it gives CASSPINSLYEQYF.

The V gene is TRBV6-1, the J gene TRBJ2-2, with 7 bases that match TRBD1. The V and J ends lost 3 bases and 5 bases, in that order; junction bases with no gene match: 9. This CDR3 is built from 16 residues. From germline, CDR1 is MNHNS and CDR2 SASEGT. The CDR3 DNA reads as TGTGCCAGCAGTGAGTCTGGACAGGTAGCAACCGGGGAGCTGTTTTTT. Encoded protein: CASSESGQVATGELFF.

This rearrangement joins TRBV6-5 to TRBJ2-1; D ambiguous. CDR1 and CDR2 from the germline V gene are MNHEY and SVGAGI. The V and J ends lost 2 bases and 4 bases respectively, with 9 bases between them. The CDR3 loop spans 14 amino acids. This chain's CDR3 is CASSYGSGYNEQFF. The DNA for the CDR3 is TGTGCCAGCAGTTACGGGTCAGGATACAATGAGCAGTTCTTC.

The chain couples TRBV5-4 to TRBJ2-4; a possible D gene is TRBD2 (6 bases). Germline V CDR1 and CDR2: SGHNT, YYREEE (reference sequence). Trimming left V 4 bases short and J 2 bases short, with 19 bases between. The CDR3 runs 17 residues. In DNA form, the CDR3 reads TGTGCCAGCAGCCCCGGAGGGTTTGACGAATCCAAAAACATTCAGTACTTC. Protein sequence: CASSPGGFDESKNIQYF.

The chain carries TRBV9 and TRBJ2-1, with 7 bases lining up with TRBD2. Germline-derived CDR1 and CDR2 are SGDLS and YYNGEE. Trimming at V came to 6 bases and at J to 5 bases, leaving 8 bases not matched to a gene. The CDR3 has 14 amino acids. CDR3 nucleotides: TGTGCCAGCACCGCGGCGGGAGAAGACAATGAGCAGTTCTTC. Protein sequence: CASTAAGEDNEQFF.

The count of this clone is one. The V gene is TRBV19, the J gene TRBJ2-1; 12 bases map to TRBD2. The CDR3 extends over 15 amino acids. Germline V CDR1 and CDR2: LNHDA, SQIVND (reference sequence). V lost 4 bases and J lost 10; bases outside the gene matches: 8. CDR3 nucleotides: TGTGCCAGTAGTAAACTAGCGGGAGGACCCCGCGAGCAGTTCTTC. Protein: CASSKLAGGPREQFF.

V usage is TRBV7-8 and J usage is TRBJ1-2; 9 positions match TRBD1. The V and J ends lost 1 base and 6 bases, in that order; junction bases with no gene match: 3. CDR1 and CDR2 from the germline V gene are SGHVS and FQNEAQ. This CDR3 region has 14 residues. As DNA, the CDR3 is TGTGCCAGCAGCTTAGGAGGGACAGGGAATGGCTACACCTTC. This translates into CASSLGGTGNGYTF.

Note on this clone: The identical CDR3 is also encoded by other nucleotide sequences in the sample. This chain connects TRBV5-1 to TRBJ1-2; D is ambiguous. This CDR3 region has 13 residues. Germline lookup yields CDR1 SGHRS and CDR2 YFSETQ. The V gene lost 0 bases and the J gene lost 4 bases, with 7 bases spanning the gap. The CDR3 region has the DNA TGCGCCAGCAGCTTGGGGCAGGTCTATGGCTACACCTTC. This codes for CASSLGQVYGYTF.

This clone has more than one count but fewer than ten. The rearrangement uses TRBV7-9 and TRBJ1-1; 12 nucleotides align to TRBD1. The ends lost 4 bases at V and 0 bases at J; junction bases unmatched: 3. The CDR3 spans 16 residues. Germline V lookup: CDR1 SEHNR, CDR2 FQNEAQ (reference sequence). The CDR3 sequence: CASSSGQGAMNTEAFF. The CDR3 region has the DNA TGTGCCAGCAGCTCGGGACAGGGGGCGATGAACACTGAAGCTTTCTTT.

The chain is built from TRBV4-1 and TRBJ1-1, with D maybe TRBD1 (6 bases). This CDR3 is built from 18 residues. Per germline, CDR1 MGHRA and CDR2 YSYEKL. The ends were cut back, 2 bases at V and 5 bases at J, with 24 bases in the middle. The CDR3 sequence: CASSQPPQGGGRRTEAFF. DNA for the CDR3: TGCGCCAGCAGCCAACCTCCCCAGGGCGGGGGGCGCCGGACTGAAGCTTTCTTT.

The gene calls are TRBV6-6 and TRBJ1-1, with D possibly matching TRBD1 (6 bases). CDR3 length equals 14 residues. The V and J ends lost 2 bases and 2 bases respectively, with 9 bases between them. Per the germline V gene, CDR1 is MNHNY and CDR2 is SVGAGI (reference sequence). The CDR3 reads CASSYQGLNTEAFF. The CDR3 DNA follows: TGTGCCAGCAGTTACCAGGGGCTAAACACTGAAGCTTTCTTT.

The rearrangement uses TRBV9 and TRBJ1-2; 7 bases map to TRBD1. The CDR3 totals 15 residues. Per germline, CDR1 SGDLS and CDR2 YYNGEE. J lost 1 base, V lost 4 bases, and 7 bases had no gene match. The CDR3 region is CASSSLRGINYGYTF. The CDR3 DNA reads TGTGCCAGCAGCTCGCTCAGGGGGATTAACTATGGCTACACCTTC.

CDR3 in amino acids: CASSMRDRNTEAFF. CDR3 DNA: TGTGCCAGCAGCATGCGGGACAGGAACACTGAAGCTTTCTTT. This chain connects TRBV9 to TRBJ1-1, with 7 positions matching TRBD1. CDR1 is SGDLS, CDR2 YYNGEE, per germline. The V and J ends lost 4 bases and 1 base, in that order; junction bases with no gene match: 4. The CDR3 is 14 residues long.

The chain combines TRBV5-8 with TRBJ1-4, with a tentative D call TRBD1 (6 bases). CDR1 is SGHTS and CDR2 is YDEGEE in the germline V gene. The CDR3 covers 16 residues. Deletions cut 0 bases from V and 2 bases from J, with 11 bases between. The CDR3 reads CASSLGQVSTNEKLFF. The CDR3 nucleotides are TGTGCCAGCAGCTTGGGACAGGTTTCGACTAATGAAAAACTGTTTTTT. Full variable domain (rest looked up from reference TRBV5-8 and TRBJ1-4): EAGVTQSPTHLIKTRGQQATLRCSPISGHTSVYWYQQALGLGLQFLLWYDEGEERNRGNFPPRFSGRQFPNYSSELNVNALELEDSALYLCASSLGQVSTNEKLFFGSGTQLSVL.

This chain links TRBV30 with TRBJ2-7, with 7 bases that match TRBD2. Unmatched junction bases numbered 10, after V lost 2 bases and J lost 3 bases. Per germline, CDR1 GTSNPN and CDR2 SVGIG (reference sequence). CDR3 size: 15 residues. CDR3 amino acids: CAWSTGGNSVYEQYF. In DNA, the CDR3 is TGTGCCTGGAGTACGGGAGGAAATTCGGTCTACGAGCAGTACTTC.

In its sample, this clone was seen a few times. The V gene is TRBV28, the J gene TRBJ1-5; TRBD1 agrees at 10 bases. The germline CDR1 and CDR2 sequences are MDHEN and SYDVKM. CDR3 length equals 16 residues. Trimming removed 7 bases from V and 9 bases from J; junction bases left unmatched: 15. The CDR3 DNA reads TGTGCCAGCACCTACAGAGGGGACAGGGGTAATTGGCCCCAGCATTTT. It specifies CASTYRGDRGNWPQHF.

The chain employs TRBV28 and TRBJ2-7; maybe TRBD1 (5 bases). CDR3 length: 14 residues. The germline V gene has CDR1 MDHEN and CDR2 SYDVKM. Deletions cut 7 bases from V and 0 bases from J, with 13 bases between. This chain's CDR3 is CASILRGTSYEQYF. CDR3 DNA: TGTGCCAGCATTCTTAGGGGCACCTCCTACGAGCAGTACTTC.

The V call is TRBV18, the J call TRBJ2-3, with 15 nucleotides matching TRBD2. V lost 4 bases, J lost 4 bases, and 6 bases stayed unmatched. The CDR3 runs 17 residues. CDR1 and CDR2 (germline): KGHSH, LQKENI. The CDR3 here is CASSRRGLAGGPDTQYF. The DNA for the CDR3 is TGTGCCAGCTCACGCCGAGGACTAGCGGGAGGGCCAGATACGCAGTATTTT.

This clone was counted only a few times. The V call is TRBV7-2, the J call TRBJ1-2, with 9 bases that match TRBD1. The V and J ends lost 0 bases and 4 bases, in that order; junction bases with no gene match: 6. Germline V gives CDR1 SGHTA, CDR2 FQGNSA. CDR3 length: 16 residues. The CDR3 spells CASSLAGTGSTYGYTF. In DNA form, the CDR3 reads TGTGCCAGCAGCTTAGCCGGGACAGGGTCTACCTATGGCTACACCTTC.

This clone was found once. The V and J genes are TRBV5-1 and TRBJ2-1; a possible D gene is TRBD1 (6 bases). This CDR3 is built from 14 residues. Germline loops: CDR1 SGHRS, CDR2 YFSETQ. The V end lost 1 base, the J end lost 6 bases, and 11 bases lay between the germline ends. DNA of the CDR3: TGCGCCAGCAGCTTGACAGGGACGGGCAATGAGCAGTTCTTC. Protein sequence: CASSLTGTGNEQFF.

The J gene is TRBJ1-2, the V gene TRBV6-5; TRBD1 aligns across 8 bases. The V gene's germline CDR1 is MNHEY and CDR2 SVGAGI. V lost 8 bases and J lost 13; bases outside the gene matches: 9. This CDR3 spans 11 amino acids. The CDR3 reads CASAPDREATF. The CDR3 DNA follows: TGTGCCAGCGCGCCGGACAGGGAGGCCACCTTC.

The J gene is TRBJ1-4, the V gene TRBV27; D remains unclear. V lost 2 bases and J lost 0, with 7 bases in between. CDR1 and CDR2 from the germline V gene are MNHEY and SMNVEV (reference sequence). This CDR3 comprises 15 residues. The CDR3 sequence: CASSLEGPTNEKLFF. DNA of the CDR3: TGTGCCAGCAGTTTAGAGGGCCCAACTAATGAAAAACTGTTTTTT.

The V call is TRBV5-4, the J call TRBJ1-4; maybe TRBD1 (5 bases). This CDR3 is 14 amino acids long. V gave up 5 bases and J gave up 3 bases, with 11 bases separating them. Germline V CDR1 and CDR2: SGHNT, YYREEE (reference sequence). CDR3 nucleotide sequence: TGTGCCAGCAGGTTATCAGGGTCTAATGAAAAACTGTTTTTT. Amino acid sequence: CASRLSGSNEKLFF. The full variable domain, its missing parts supplied by reference TRBV5-4 and TRBJ1-4, is ETGVTQSPTHLIKTRGQQVTLRCSSQSGHNTVSWYQQALGQGPQFIFQYYREEENGRGNFPPRFSGLQFPNYSSELNVNALELDDSALYLCASRLSGSNEKLFFGSGTQLSVL.

The V gene is TRBV5-1, the J gene TRBJ1-3; 9 nucleotides agree with TRBD1. The CDR3 length is 18 residues. Germline V lookup: CDR1 SGHRS, CDR2 YFSETQ. After removal of 4 bases from V and 0 bases from J, the junction contained 11 bases not matched to a gene. CDR3 coding DNA: TGCGCCAGCAGCCCGGGACAGGGCGCCTTTAGCTCTGGAAACACCATATATTTT. It codes for CASSPGQGAFSSGNTIYF.

This rearrangement joins TRBV7-2 to TRBJ2-6; no clear D. Germline lookup yields CDR1 SGHTA and CDR2 FQGNSA. V was shortened by 2 bases and J by 0 bases, with 11 bases between the two germline ends. The CDR3 spans 17 residues. The CDR3 loop reads CASSLNALSSGANVLTF. In DNA, the CDR3 is TGTGCCAGCAGCTTAAACGCATTGAGCTCTGGGGCCAACGTCCTGACTTTC. Together with reference TRBV7-2 and TRBJ2-6, the CDR3 gives the full variable domain: GAGVSQSPSNKVTEKGKDVELRCDPISGHTALYWYRQSLGQGLEFLIYFQGNSAPDKSGLPSDRFSAERTGGSVSTLTIQRTQQEDSAVYLCASSLNALSSGANVLTFGAGSRLTVL.

The J gene is TRBJ1-3, the V gene TRBV19, with D possibly TRBD1 on 5 matching bases. Trimming took 7 bases from V and 0 from J, leaving 16 bases between them. The CDR3 has 16 residues. The germline CDR1 and CDR2 sequences are LNHDA and SQIVND (reference sequence). The DNA for the CDR3 is TGTGCCAGTACCTTCCTAGGGGCCAACTCTGGAAACACCATATATTTT. Amino acids: CASTFLGANSGNTIYF.